This T cell receptor beta chain was observed in a study of TIL therapy for anti-PD-1-resistant metastatic lung cancer. About the research overall: Tumors were harvested before any PD-1/PD-L1 blockade. A handful of tumors were EGFR-mutant and two were ALK-rearranged. Tumors carried a median about 1.5 non-synonymous mutations per megabase.

Trimming cost V 5 bases and J 4 bases; bases outside gene matches: 8. Looked up from germline, CDR1 is SGHVS and CDR2 is FNYEAQ. The CDR3 totals 16 residues. The time point: pre-treatment sample, taken before nivolumab and TIL therapy. The immunoSEQ assay was v3. Each library reached about 2 million read pairs, or about 4.5-6.5 million at deep level. Repertoires were generated with immunoSEQ multiplex PCR, while TCRdb's copy carries only in-frame clones and drops some. In the table there are about 16,000 clones, under 80% of which are singletons. This clone was recorded only once. This chain connects TRBV7-6 to TRBJ2-5, with 12 bases lining up with TRBD2. The material sequenced was blood, taken at baseline. This TCR came from a person aged 25-79 years with non-small cell lung cancer. CDR3 nucleotides: TGTGCCAGCAGCCTTACCGGACTAGCGGGACGAGAGACCCAGTACTTC. This codes for CASSLTGLAGRETQYF.